These 10 T cell receptor beta chains were sequenced from one sample in a study of OX40 agonist ivuxolimab in advanced cancers. TCRdb's copy holds only in-frame clones and misses some; the assay was immunoSEQ multiplex PCR. Counted here are 60,000 to 85,000 clones, around four fifths occurring once; the ten biggest clones make up around 1.7%. The sequenced sample was CD4+ or CD8+ T cells sorted from blood, obtained in a trial of the OX40 agonist ivuxolimab. The receptor set was obtained from an adult with an advanced solid tumor such as melanoma, head and neck, liver or kidney cancer.

The chain recombines TRBV29-1 with TRBJ1-3; no clear D gene. Germline V gene sequence: CDR1 SQVTM, CDR2 ANQGSEA. The V end lost 3 bases, the J end lost 0 bases, and 6 bases lay between the germline ends. The CDR3 extends over 13 amino acids. This CDR3 reads CSVEQSSGNTIYF. The CDR3 DNA reads TGCAGCGTTGAGCAGAGCTCTGGAAACACCATATATTTT.

The chain joins TRBV28 to TRBJ2-5; TRBD2 matches at 9 bases. V lost 3 bases and J lost 5; bases outside the gene matches: 10. Looked up from germline, CDR1 is MDHEN and CDR2 is SYDVKM. There are 16 residues in the CDR3. As DNA, the CDR3 is TGTGCCAGCAGTTTGGATAGCGGGGGTCTAGGGGAGACCCAGTACTTC. It translates to CASSLDSGGLGETQYF.

The chain uses TRBV19 and TRBJ1-2; D uncertain. This CDR3 has 9 residues. The V end lost 10 bases, the J end lost 8 bases, and 8 bases lay between the germline ends. CDR1 and CDR2 (germline): LNHDA, SQIVND (reference sequence). CDR3 residues: CATRRGYTF. CDR3 nucleotides: TGTGCCACCAGGAGGGGCTACACCTTC.

The chain recombines TRBV25-1 with TRBJ1-6; D is possibly TRBD1 (6 bases). The CDR3 is 15 amino acids. Germline V gene sequence: CDR1 MGHDK, CDR2 SYGVNS. V was clipped by 3 bases and J by 7 bases, with 13 bases between them. CDR3 in amino acids: CASSERQVYNSPLHF. CDR3 sequence (DNA): TGTGCCAGCAGTGAGCGACAGGTTTACAATTCACCCCTCCACTTT.

A remark on this clone: At one end the junction does not follow the germline gene, possibly because of a read error. The chain uses TRBV7-7 and TRBJ2-3, with D tentatively TRBD1 or TRBD2 (5 bases each). Germline loops: CDR1 SSHAT, CDR2 FNYEAQ (reference sequence). The CDR3 totals 17 residues. Here the CDR3 reads CASSLNVPGHRQYTQYF. CDR3 bases: TGTGCTAGCAGCTTAAATGTCCCGGGGCATAGACAATATACGCAGTATTTT.

The chain carries TRBV5-1 and TRBJ1-1; 7 bases are a match to TRBD1. V was pared by 2 bases and J by 0 bases, with 1 base of the junction left unmatched. Germline CDR1 reads SGHRS; CDR2 reads YFSETQ. The CDR3 extends over 14 amino acids. CDR3 nucleotide sequence: TGCGCCAGCAGCTTTGGGACAGTGAACACTGAAGCTTTCTTT. Its protein product is CASSFGTVNTEAFF.

The chain uses TRBV30 and TRBJ1-6; weak D call: TRBD1 (5 bases). CDR1 GTSNPN and CDR2 SVGIG come from the germline V gene (reference sequence). There are 14 residues in the CDR3. V was pared by 0 bases and J by 8 bases, with 11 bases between. The CDR3 sequence is CAWSVLDSYSPLHF. Written as DNA, the CDR3 is TGTGCCTGGAGTGTACTAGACAGCTATTCACCCCTCCACTTT.

This sequence joins TRBV29-1 and TRBJ2-5; D remains ambiguous. Per the germline V gene, CDR1 is SQVTM and CDR2 is ANQGSEA. The CDR3 length is 11 residues. Here the CDR3 DNA reads TGCAGTACACGCTTCCAAGAGACCCAGTACTTC. This translates into CSTRFQETQYF. The full variable domain, completed using reference TRBV29-1 and TRBJ2-5, is SAVISQKPSRDICQRGTSLTIQCQVDSQVTMMFWYRQQPGQSLTLIATANQGSEATYESGFVIDKFPISRPNLTFSTLTVSNMSPEDSSIYLCSTRFQETQYFGPGTRLLVL.

This clone is a singleton in its sample. The V call is TRBV28, the J call TRBJ1-1; 7 nucleotides agree with TRBD1. The length of the CDR3 is 15 residues. Trimming took 4 bases from V and 11 from J; bases not matched to a gene: 16. The germline V gene has CDR1 MDHEN and CDR2 SYDVKM. For the CDR3, the DNA is TGTGCCAGCAGTTCCGCCGGGACAGAGGCTATCGGTGCTTTCTTT. Translated: CASSSAGTEAIGAFF.

The chain is built from TRBV28 and TRBJ1-2; 7 nucleotides match TRBD1. CDR1 is MDHEN and CDR2 is SYDVKM in the germline V gene. V trimming: 5 bases; J trimming: 8 bases; junction bases outside the gene matches: 14. This CDR3 has 15 amino acids. The CDR3 DNA follows: TGTGCCAGCAGTCAAGGGGGCAACTTACTGCGAGGCTACACCTTC. Protein: CASSQGGNLLRGYTF.